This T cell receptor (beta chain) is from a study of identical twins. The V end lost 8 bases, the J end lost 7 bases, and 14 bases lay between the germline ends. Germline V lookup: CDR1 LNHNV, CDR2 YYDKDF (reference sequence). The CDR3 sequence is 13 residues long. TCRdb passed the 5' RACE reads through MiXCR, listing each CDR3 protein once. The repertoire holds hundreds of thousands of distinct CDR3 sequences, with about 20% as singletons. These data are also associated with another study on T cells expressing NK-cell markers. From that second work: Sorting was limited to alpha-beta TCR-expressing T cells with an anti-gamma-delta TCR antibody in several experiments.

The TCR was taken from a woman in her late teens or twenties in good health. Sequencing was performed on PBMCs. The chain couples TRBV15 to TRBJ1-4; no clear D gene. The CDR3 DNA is TGTGCCACCGGGCGGCGGGGTGGTGAAAAACTGTTTTTT. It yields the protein CATGRRGGEKLFF.